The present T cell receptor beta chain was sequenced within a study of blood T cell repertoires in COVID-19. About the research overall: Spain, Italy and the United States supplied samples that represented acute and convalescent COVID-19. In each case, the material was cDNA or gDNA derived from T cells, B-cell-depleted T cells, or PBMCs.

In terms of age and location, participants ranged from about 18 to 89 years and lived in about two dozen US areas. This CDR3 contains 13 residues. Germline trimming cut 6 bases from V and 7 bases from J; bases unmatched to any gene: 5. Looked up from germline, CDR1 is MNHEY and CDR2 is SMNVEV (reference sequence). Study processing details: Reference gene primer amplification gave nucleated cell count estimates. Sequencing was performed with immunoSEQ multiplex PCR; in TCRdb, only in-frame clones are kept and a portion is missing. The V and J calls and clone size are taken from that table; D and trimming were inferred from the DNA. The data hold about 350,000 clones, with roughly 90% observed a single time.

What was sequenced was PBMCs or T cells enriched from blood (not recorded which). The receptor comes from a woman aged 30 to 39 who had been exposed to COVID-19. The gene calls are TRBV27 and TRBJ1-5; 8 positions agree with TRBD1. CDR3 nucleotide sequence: TGTGCCAGCAGCAGACAGGGGAACCAGCCCCAGCATTTT. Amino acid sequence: CASSRQGNQPQHF.